Below, one T cell receptor beta chain is given with its context. This clonotype was detected ten times or more. What this receptor recognizes is not known. Base qualities were left out, and no much larger clone turns up one base away. The sample comes from a study of regulatory T cells in long-lasting Graves disease (dated by TCRdb to the early 2020s). Study-wide context: Persistent Graves' disease meant more than 5 years of antithyroid drug treatment with TSH receptor autoantibodies that stayed positive. This study used TCR sequencing and RNA sequencing of peripheral blood to compare persistent Graves' disease patients against newly diagnosed Graves' disease patients. The study was conducted in China and was registered as a clinical trial. A total of 33 samples were covered by TCR sequencing, comprising approximately 13 persistent and around 20 newly diagnosed Graves' disease patients. In the clinical cohort, patients with persistent Graves' disease had used antithyroid drugs for an average of about 9.3 years.

The time point label for this specimen denotes: persistent/refractory GD, antithyroid drugs over 5 years with positive TRAb. For both TCR sequencing and RNA sequencing, RNA was extracted from PBMCs in TRIzol. Graves' disease was diagnosed according to American Thyroid Association guidelines. Recruitment of patients was carried out at an endocrinology department in Xi'an, China. Each patient gave approximately 10 milliliters of peripheral blood, collected in an EDTA anticoagulant tube. Ficoll Paque Plus density gradient separation was used to isolate PBMCs, and no further T cell sorting was performed. An Agilent 2100 Bioanalyzer and agarose gel were used to check RNA quality, while a NanoDrop 2000 measured RNA concentration. Libraries were built with multiplex PCR. TCRdb shows the sequencer as Illumina HiSeq 4000. TCR beta libraries were built with iRepertoire HTBI primers and Arm-PCR amplification of CDR3 regions. Before sequencing, the PCR products underwent gel purification. The paper's data handling went like this. A total of 62 TRBV and under 15 TRBJ segments were identified across samples and were used for gene usage analysis of CDR3 amino acid clonotypes. COPE and FqMerger were used to merge filtered high-quality paired reads into contigs. BLAST was used to align contigs to the IMGT TRBV, TRBD and TRBJ reference genes, and CDR3 was defined following IMGT. Clonotypes above 0.1% frequency were classified as highly expanded clones. Shannon entropy served as the measure of repertoire diversity, while the Gini coefficient captured V-J evenness. A clonotype found in more than one individual was treated as public. TCRdb reanalyzed the raw reads on its own, using fastp at Q25 for trimming and MiXCR for clone calling, and kept in-frame beta chains. All rows with the same CDR3 protein become a single entry with the most common DNA and genes. The V and J calls were determined by TCRdb, not by the authors. This sample holds under 350,000 distinct CDR3 sequences; roughly a fifth were observed only once. The ten largest account for 56% of the sample.

The paper's findings and limits, for the study overall: Compared with newly diagnosed patients, persistent Graves' disease patients had lower TCR Shannon entropy and fewer highly expanded clones, which suggests clonal expansion. Only the TCR beta chain was sequenced and analyzed. The authors acknowledged the small sample size as a limitation that may reduce accuracy. A larger number of public clonotypes was shared among persistent patients (about 2,700) than among newly diagnosed patients (approximately 1,000). Because the primary lesion, thyroid tissue, could not be accessed, the study looked at peripheral blood alone.

The sample here was peripheral blood mononuclear cells (PBMCs), taken when the disease was refractory, from a patient treated with antithyroid drugs. This sequence originates from a female donor with Graves disease.

The DNA sequence reads TGTGCCAGCAAAAGCGGGGGCACTGAAGCTTTCTTT. The translation is CASKSGGTEAFF. The rearranged chain carries TRBV28 and TRBJ1-1; D gene: possibly TRBD1, on 5 matching bases. Its CDR3 holds 12 amino acids, cysteine through phenylalanine. The retained sequence is limited to the CDR3, 36 bases, with the frame set at the first base. Reading the germline V gene gives CDR1 MDHEN and CDR2 SYDVKM. V and J are truncated by 7 bases and 4 bases respectively, leaving an intervening sequence of 10 bases.